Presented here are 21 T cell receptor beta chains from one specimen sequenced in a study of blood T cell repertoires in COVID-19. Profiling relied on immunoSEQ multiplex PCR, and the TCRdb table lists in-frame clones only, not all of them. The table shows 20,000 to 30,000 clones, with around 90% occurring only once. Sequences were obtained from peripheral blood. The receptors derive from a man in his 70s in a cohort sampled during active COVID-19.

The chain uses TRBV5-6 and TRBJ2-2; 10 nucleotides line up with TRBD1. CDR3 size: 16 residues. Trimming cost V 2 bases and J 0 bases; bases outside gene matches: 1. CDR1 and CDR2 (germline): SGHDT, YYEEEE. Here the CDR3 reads CASSFDRGPNTGELFF. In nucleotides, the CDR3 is TGTGCCAGCAGCTTTGACAGGGGGCCGAACACCGGGGAGCTGTTTTTT.

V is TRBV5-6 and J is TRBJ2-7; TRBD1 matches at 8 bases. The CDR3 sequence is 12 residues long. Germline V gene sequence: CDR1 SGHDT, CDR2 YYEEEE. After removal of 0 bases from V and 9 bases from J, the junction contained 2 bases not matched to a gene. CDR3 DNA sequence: TGTGCCAGCAGCTTGGCCGGGACAGGGCAGTACTTC. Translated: CASSLAGTGQYF. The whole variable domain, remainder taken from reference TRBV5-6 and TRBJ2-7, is DAGVTQSPTHLIKTRGQQVTLRCSPKSGHDTVSWYQQALGQGPQFIFQYYEEEERQRGNFPDRFSGHQFPNYSSELNVNALLLGDSALYLCASSLAGTGQYFGPGTRLTVT.

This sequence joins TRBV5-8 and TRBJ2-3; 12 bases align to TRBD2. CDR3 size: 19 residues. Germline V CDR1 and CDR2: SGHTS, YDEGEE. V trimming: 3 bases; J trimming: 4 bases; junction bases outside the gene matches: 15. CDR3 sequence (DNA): TGTGCCAGCAGCTCAGGACTAGCGGGATTGGGACTAGCCGCAGATACGCAGTATTTT. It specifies CASSSGLAGLGLAADTQYF.

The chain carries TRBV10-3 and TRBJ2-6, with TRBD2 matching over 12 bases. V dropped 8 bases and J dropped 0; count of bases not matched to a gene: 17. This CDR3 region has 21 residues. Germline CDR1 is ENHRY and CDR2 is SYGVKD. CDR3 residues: CAIGKSGTSGQLSSGANVLTF. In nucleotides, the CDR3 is TGTGCCATCGGCAAGTCCGGGACTAGCGGGCAACTCTCCTCTGGGGCCAACGTCCTGACTTTC.

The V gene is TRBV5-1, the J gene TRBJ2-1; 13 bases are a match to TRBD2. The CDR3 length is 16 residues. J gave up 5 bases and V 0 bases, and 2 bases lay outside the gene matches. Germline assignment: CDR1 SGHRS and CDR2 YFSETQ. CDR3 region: CASSLAGTSGNNEQFF. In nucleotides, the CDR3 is TGCGCCAGCAGCTTGGCGGGGACTAGCGGGAACAATGAGCAGTTCTTC. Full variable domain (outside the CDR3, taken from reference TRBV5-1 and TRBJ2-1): KAGVTQTPRYLIKTRGQQVTLSCSPISGHRSVSWYQQTPGQGLQFLFEYFSETQRNKGNFPGRFSGRQFSNSRSEMNVSTLELGDSALYLCASSLAGTSGNNEQFFGPGTRLTVL.

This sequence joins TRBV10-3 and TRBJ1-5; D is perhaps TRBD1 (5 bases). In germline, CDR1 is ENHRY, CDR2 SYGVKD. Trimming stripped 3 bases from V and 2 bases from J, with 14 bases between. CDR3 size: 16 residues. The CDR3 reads CAISDVGAGGNQPQHF. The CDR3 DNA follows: TGTGCCATCAGTGATGTGGGCGCGGGGGGCAATCAGCCCCAGCATTTT.

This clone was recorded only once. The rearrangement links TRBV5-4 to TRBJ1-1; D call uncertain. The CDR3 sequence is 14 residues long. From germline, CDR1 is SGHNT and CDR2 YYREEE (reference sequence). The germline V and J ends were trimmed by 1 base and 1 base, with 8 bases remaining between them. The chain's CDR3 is CASSLKQTNTEAFF. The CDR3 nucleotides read TGTGCCAGCAGCTTGAAACAGACGAACACTGAAGCTTTCTTT.

The CDR3 sequence: CASSRTGGYNEQFF. CDR3 sequence (DNA): TGTGCCAGCAGTAGGACAGGGGGCTACAATGAGCAGTTCTTC. The genes are TRBV6-5 and TRBJ2-1, with 10 bases lining up with TRBD1. The CDR3 is 14 amino acids. J was trimmed by 3 bases and V by 5 bases; bases with no gene match: 1. The germline V gene has CDR1 MNHEY and CDR2 SVGAGI.

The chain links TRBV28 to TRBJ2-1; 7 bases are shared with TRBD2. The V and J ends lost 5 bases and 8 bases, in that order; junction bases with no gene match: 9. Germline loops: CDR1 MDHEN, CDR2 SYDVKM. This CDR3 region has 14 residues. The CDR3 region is CASSTPGGGDEQFF. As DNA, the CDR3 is TGTGCCAGCAGTACCCCGGGGGGAGGGGATGAGCAGTTCTTC.

For the CDR3, the DNA is TGTGCCAGCAGCACCGACAGGGGGCACAATGAGCAGTTCTTC. Residues: CASSTDRGHNEQFF. This chain connects TRBV9 to TRBJ2-1; TRBD1 matches at 10 bases. The CDR3 sequence is 14 residues long. Trimming took 4 bases from V and 5 from J; bases not matched to a gene: 3. The V gene's germline CDR1 is SGDLS and CDR2 YYNGEE. Full variable domain (missing parts from reference TRBV9 and TRBJ2-1): DSGVTQTPKHLITATGQRVTLRCSPRSGDLSVYWYQQSLDQGLQFLIQYYNGEERAKGNILERFSAQQFPDLHSELNLSSLELGDSALYFCASSTDRGHNEQFFGPGTRLTVL.

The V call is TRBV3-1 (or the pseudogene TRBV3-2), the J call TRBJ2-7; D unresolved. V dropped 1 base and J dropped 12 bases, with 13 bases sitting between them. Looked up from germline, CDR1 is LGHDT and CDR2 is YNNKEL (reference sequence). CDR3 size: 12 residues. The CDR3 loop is CASSQAYPQMYF. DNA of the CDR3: TGTGCCAGCAGCCAAGCTTACCCACAAATGTACTTC.

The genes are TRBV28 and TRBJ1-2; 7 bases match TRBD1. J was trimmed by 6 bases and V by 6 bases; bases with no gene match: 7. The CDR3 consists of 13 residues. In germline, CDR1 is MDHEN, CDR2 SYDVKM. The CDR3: CASSPTGVNGYTF. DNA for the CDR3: TGTGCCAGCAGCCCTACAGGGGTTAATGGCTACACCTTC.

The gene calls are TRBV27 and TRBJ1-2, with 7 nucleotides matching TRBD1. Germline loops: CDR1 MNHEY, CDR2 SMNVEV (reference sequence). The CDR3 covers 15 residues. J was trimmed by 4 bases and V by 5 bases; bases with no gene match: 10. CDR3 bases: TGTGCCAGCAGTCCAAGGACAGGAATGGGCTATGGCTACACCTTC. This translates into CASSPRTGMGYGYTF.

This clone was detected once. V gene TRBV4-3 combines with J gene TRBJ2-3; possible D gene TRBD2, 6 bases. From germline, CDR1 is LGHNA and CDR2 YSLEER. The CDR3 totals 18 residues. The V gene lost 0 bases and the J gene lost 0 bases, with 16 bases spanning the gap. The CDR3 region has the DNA TGCGCCAGCAGCCAAGAGATCGTGGGACTGCCGAGCACAGATACGCAGTATTTT. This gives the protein CASSQEIVGLPSTDTQYF.

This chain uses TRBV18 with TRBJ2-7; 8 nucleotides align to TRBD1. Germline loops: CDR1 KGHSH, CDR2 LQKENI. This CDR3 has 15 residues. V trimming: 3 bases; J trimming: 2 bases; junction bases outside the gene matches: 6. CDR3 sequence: CASSPRTGFPYEQYF. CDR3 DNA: TGTGCCAGCTCACCGCGGACAGGGTTCCCCTACGAGCAGTACTTC. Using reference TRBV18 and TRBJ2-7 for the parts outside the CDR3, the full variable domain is NAGVMQNPRHLVRRRGQEARLRCSPMKGHSHVYWYRQLPEEGLKFMVYLQKENIIDESGMPKERFSAEFPKEGPSILRIQQVVRGDSAAYFCASSPRTGFPYEQYFGPGTRLTVT.

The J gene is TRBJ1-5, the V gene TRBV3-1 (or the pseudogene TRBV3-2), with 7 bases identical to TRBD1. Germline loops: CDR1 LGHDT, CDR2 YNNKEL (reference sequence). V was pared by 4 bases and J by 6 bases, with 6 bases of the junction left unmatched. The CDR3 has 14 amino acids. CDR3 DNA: TGTGCCAGCAGCCCAACAGGGGCCATTCAGCCCCAGCATTTT. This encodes CASSPTGAIQPQHF.

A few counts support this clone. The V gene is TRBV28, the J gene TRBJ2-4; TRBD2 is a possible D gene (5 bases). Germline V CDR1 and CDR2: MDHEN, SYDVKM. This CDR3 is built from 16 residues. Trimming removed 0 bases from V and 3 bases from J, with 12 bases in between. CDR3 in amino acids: CASSLWGSGDKNIQYF. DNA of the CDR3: TGTGCCAGCAGTTTATGGGGGAGTGGGGACAAAAACATTCAGTACTTC. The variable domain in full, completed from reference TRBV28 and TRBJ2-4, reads DVKVTQSSRYLVKRTGEKVFLECVQDMDHENMFWYRQDPGLGLRLIYFSYDVKMKEKGDIPEGYSVSREKKERFSLILESASTNQTSMYLCASSLWGSGDKNIQYFGAGTRLSVL.

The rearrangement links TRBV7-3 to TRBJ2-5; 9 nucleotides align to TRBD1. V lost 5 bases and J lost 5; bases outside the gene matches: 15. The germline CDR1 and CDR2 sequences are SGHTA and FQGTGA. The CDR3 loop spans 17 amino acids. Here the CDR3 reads CASSAQGTGSRGETQYF. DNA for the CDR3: TGTGCCAGCAGCGCCCAGGGGACAGGGAGCCGGGGGGAGACCCAGTACTTC.

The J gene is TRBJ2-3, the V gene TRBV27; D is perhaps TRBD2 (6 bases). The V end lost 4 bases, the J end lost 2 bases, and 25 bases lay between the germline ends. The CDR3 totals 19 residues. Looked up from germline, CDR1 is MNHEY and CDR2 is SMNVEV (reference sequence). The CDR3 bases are TGTGCCAGCAGTTCACCCTCCCTGGGAACGGGAGTTGTCACAGATACGCAGTATTTT. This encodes CASSSPSLGTGVVTDTQYF.

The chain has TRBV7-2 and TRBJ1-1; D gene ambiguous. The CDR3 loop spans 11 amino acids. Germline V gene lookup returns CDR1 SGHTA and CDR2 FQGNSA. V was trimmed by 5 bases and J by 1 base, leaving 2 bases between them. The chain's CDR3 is CASSQNTEAFF. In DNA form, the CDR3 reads TGTGCCAGCAGCCAGAACACTGAAGCTTTCTTT.

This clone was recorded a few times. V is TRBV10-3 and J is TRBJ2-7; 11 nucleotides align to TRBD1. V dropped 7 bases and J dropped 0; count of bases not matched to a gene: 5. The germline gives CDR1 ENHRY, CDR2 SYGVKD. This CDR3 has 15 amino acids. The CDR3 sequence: CAINPGTGGSYEQYF. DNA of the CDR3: TGTGCCATCAATCCCGGGACAGGGGGCTCCTACGAGCAGTACTTC.